These 12 T cell receptor beta chains originate from one sample sequenced in a study of shared clonotypes between healthy human individuals. This table comes from immunoSEQ multiplex PCR, and its TCRdb copy is limited to in-frame clones, with some not included. The table shows roughly 1,100,000 clones, with about 80% occurring only once. The specimen was memory CD4+ T cells sorted from blood. As to subset: CD45RA-negative fraction. Receptors originate from a man aged 18 to 30 in good health.

For the CDR3, the DNA is TGTGCCATCAGTCCAACAGGGTACGGGCAGCCCCAGCATTTT. It specifies CAISPTGYGQPQHF. The V gene is TRBV10-3, the J gene TRBJ1-5, with D tentatively TRBD1 (6 bases). The CDR3 is 14 residues long. CDR1 ENHRY and CDR2 SYGVKD come from the germline V gene. Trimming left V 5 bases short and J 7 bases short, with 15 bases between.

The table lists this clone with a count of one. The chain joins TRBV18 to TRBJ1-6; no clear D gene. CDR3 length equals 15 residues. CDR1 is KGHSH and CDR2 is LQKENI in the germline V gene. The V end was cut by 0 bases, the J end by 8 bases, with 11 bases between. The CDR3 reads CASSPPGSSDSPLHF. In DNA form, the CDR3 reads TGTGCCAGCTCACCACCCGGGAGCAGCGATTCACCCCTCCACTTT.

With regard to this clone: Other DNA sequences in this sample translate to the same CDR3. The chain joins TRBV4-1 to TRBJ1-2; weak D call: TRBD1 (5 bases). CDR3 length: 14 amino acids. Germline V lookup: CDR1 MGHRA, CDR2 YSYEKL. V was pared by 0 bases and J by 3 bases, with 8 bases between. Written as DNA, the CDR3 is TGCGCCAGCAGCCAAGATCAGGGATACTATGGCTACACCTTC. This encodes CASSQDQGYYGYTF.

The rearrangement uses TRBV6-1 and TRBJ2-1; D ambiguous. Germline V lookup: CDR1 MNHNS, CDR2 SASEGT. This CDR3 spans 11 amino acids. Trimming left V 6 bases short and J 14 bases short, with 14 bases between. The CDR3 spells CASSTPRQEFF. As DNA, the CDR3 is TGTGCCAGCAGCACCCCTAGGCAGGAGTTCTTC.

This clone was seen just once. CDR3 loop: CASSRLSGANVLTF. CDR3 DNA sequence: TGTGCCAGCAGTCGCCTCTCTGGGGCCAACGTCCTGACTTTC. The chain has TRBV2 and TRBJ2-6; D is ambiguous. CDR1 SNHLY and CDR2 FYNNEI come from the germline V gene. V was pared by 5 bases and J by 0 bases, with 5 bases between. The CDR3 covers 14 residues. Combining the CDR3 with reference TRBV2 and TRBJ2-6 gives the whole variable domain EPEVTQTPSHQVTQMGQEVILRCVPISNHLYFYWYRQILGQKVEFLVSFYNNEISEKSEIFDDQFSVERPDGSNFTLKIRSTKLEDSAMYFCASSRLSGANVLTFGAGSRLTVL.

The chain carries TRBV5-6 and TRBJ2-2; TRBD2 aligns across 9 bases. V lost 2 bases, J lost 3 bases, and 8 bases stayed unmatched. CDR3 length: 17 residues. Germline loops: CDR1 SGHDT, CDR2 YYEEEE. CDR3 nucleotides: TGTGCCAGCAGCTTTACCTTAGCGGGAGAGTACACCGGGGAGCTGTTTTTT. Translated: CASSFTLAGEYTGELFF.

The genes are TRBV30 and TRBJ2-1; TRBD1 is a possible D gene (6 bases). The CDR3 sequence is 13 residues long. Germline lookup yields CDR1 GTSNPN and CDR2 SVGIG (reference sequence). Trimming took 2 bases from V and 7 from J, leaving 12 bases between them. The CDR3 coding sequence is TGTGCCTGGAGTCAGAACAGGGCAAATGAGCAGTTCTTC. The encoded protein is CAWSQNRANEQFF.

This chain connects TRBV5-1 to TRBJ1-1; D not certain. The CDR3 totals 13 residues. Germline CDR1 is SGHRS and CDR2 is YFSETQ. The V and J ends lost 4 bases and 2 bases respectively, with 9 bases between them. As DNA, the CDR3 is TGCGCCAGCAGCCAGTCATATAACACTGAAGCTTTCTTT. It specifies CASSQSYNTEAFF.

The gene calls are TRBV4-1 and TRBJ2-7; the D gene is possibly TRBD2 (6 bases). CDR1 and CDR2 from the germline V gene are MGHRA and YSYEKL. V lost 0 bases to trimming and J lost 4 bases, with 19 bases between them. CDR3 length: 17 residues. DNA of the CDR3: TGCGCCAGCAGCCAAGAGGAGGCGTGGAGGGGCGGGTACGAGCAGTACTTC. It is translated as CASSQEEAWRGGYEQYF.

CDR3 protein: CASSPRPGGGTDTQYF. The CDR3 DNA sequence: TGTGCCAGCAGTCCGCGCCCCGGGGGGGGCACAGATACGCAGTATTTT. V is TRBV27 and J is TRBJ2-3; 8 bases align to TRBD2. The CDR3 has 16 amino acids. V dropped 5 bases and J dropped 1; count of bases not matched to a gene: 8. Germline-derived CDR1 and CDR2 are MNHEY and SMNVEV (reference sequence).

This clone was found a few times. This chain connects TRBV27 to TRBJ1-1; D might be TRBD1 (6 bases). V was shortened by 6 bases and J by 3 bases, with 8 bases between the two germline ends. Germline CDR1 and CDR2: MNHEY and SMNVEV (reference sequence). The CDR3 length is 12 residues. Here the CDR3 DNA reads TGTGCCAGCAGGGGGGCTCACACTGAAGCTTTCTTT. It yields the protein CASRGAHTEAFF.

This clone was counted between two and nine times. This rearrangement joins TRBV6-6 to TRBJ2-7; 9 nucleotides match TRBD1. This CDR3 region has 15 residues. The V and J ends lost 2 bases and 6 bases, in that order; junction bases with no gene match: 8. Germline V gene lookup returns CDR1 MNHNY and CDR2 SVGAGI (reference sequence). The CDR3 sequence is CASSYVDRGHLEQYF. The CDR3, as DNA: TGTGCCAGCAGTTACGTGGACAGGGGACACCTCGAGCAGTACTTC.